The 14 T cell receptor beta chains presented below share a single source sample, sequenced in a study of blood T cells in healthy people across ages. A second about 6 to 12 cycle PCR used barcoded and J-beta primers. Via MiXCR, TCRdb re-called the 5' RACE reads, giving one row per CDR3 protein. The profile shows roughly 800,000 distinct CDR3 sequences, roughly 50% of them singletons. Sample: blood. Receptor source: a man aged 25-45 years in good health.

The chain uses TRBV15 and TRBJ1-2; D is ambiguous. Per germline, CDR1 LNHNV and CDR2 YYDKDF (reference sequence). V lost 0 bases to trimming and J lost 5 bases, with 10 bases between them. The CDR3 length is 14 residues. The CDR3 sequence is CATSRDMAGYGYTF. For the CDR3, the DNA is TGTGCCACCAGCAGAGATATGGCAGGTTATGGCTACACCTTC.

This clonotype was seen only a few times. The chain combines TRBV6-1 with TRBJ2-7; 9 positions match TRBD1. V gave up 9 bases and J gave up 2 bases; unmatched junction bases: 8. This CDR3 is built from 14 residues. Germline V CDR1 and CDR2: MNHNS, SASEGT. CDR3 DNA: TGTGCCAGGCCTTCCGGGACAGGGACCTACGAGCAGTACTTC. Protein sequence: CARPSGTGTYEQYF.

The rearrangement uses TRBV27 and TRBJ2-7; D might be TRBD2 (6 bases). Per the germline V gene, CDR1 is MNHEY and CDR2 is SMNVEV (reference sequence). V lost 7 bases, J lost 3 bases, and 19 bases lay in between. CDR3 size: 15 residues. The CDR3 DNA sequence: TGTGCCAGCAAACCGCGCGGCGGGGTAGACTACGAGCAGTACTTC. Translating gives CASKPRGGVDYEQYF.

In its sample, this clonotype was seen a few times. CDR3 protein: CASSFFGPDTQYF. The CDR3 DNA follows: TGTGCCAGCAGTTTTTTCGGACCAGATACGCAGTATTTT. This rearrangement joins TRBV12-3 or TRBV12-4 to TRBJ2-3; D gene ambiguous. The CDR3 loop spans 13 amino acids. Trimming left V 3 bases short and J 4 bases short, with 8 bases between.

The rearrangement links TRBV7-9 to TRBJ2-2; D perhaps matches TRBD2 (6 bases). V gave up 3 bases and J gave up 2 bases, with 10 bases separating them. CDR1 is SEHNR and CDR2 is FQNEAQ in the germline V gene (reference sequence). The CDR3 runs to 15 residues. The CDR3 sequence is CASSLIAVNTGELFF. CDR3 nucleotide sequence: TGTGCCAGCAGCTTGATAGCGGTCAACACCGGGGAGCTGTTTTTT.

This clonotype was detected only a few times. The J gene is TRBJ2-7, the V gene TRBV7-9; D is perhaps TRBD2 (5 bases). Germline CDR1 SEHNR, CDR2 FQNEAQ (reference sequence). V was clipped by 5 bases and J by 6 bases, with 17 bases between them. CDR3 length equals 14 residues. CDR3 sequence: CASSPPSRGSEQYF. CDR3 DNA sequence: TGTGCCAGCAGCCCCCCGTCGAGAGGGAGCGAGCAGTACTTC.

Only one count was recorded for this clonotype. The gene calls are TRBV3-1 and TRBJ2-1; TRBD2 might be the D (5 bases). There are 13 residues in the CDR3. The germline V gene encodes CDR1 LGHDT and CDR2 YNNKEL (reference sequence). V was cut by 0 bases and J by 13 bases, with 13 bases left in between. The CDR3 region is CASSQDLGETQFF. CDR3 coding DNA: TGTGCCAGCAGCCAAGACCTGGGAGAGACCCAGTTCTTC.

This sequence joins TRBV5-1 and TRBJ1-1, with 11 bases matching TRBD1. Germline CDR1 is SGHRS and CDR2 is YFSETQ. CDR3 length: 17 residues. V shed 1 base, J shed 1 base, and the junction held 6 bases outside the gene matches. CDR3 nucleotides: TGCGCCAGCAGCTTGTGGGGACAGGGGGAAGGGAACACTGAAGCTTTCTTT. Protein product: CASSLWGQGEGNTEAFF.

This clonotype was observed at least ten times. The J gene is TRBJ2-3, the V gene TRBV20-1; 8 bases align to TRBD2. Losses at the gene ends were 0 bases for V and 5 bases for J; bases not matched to a gene: 4. Germline V gives CDR1 DFQATT, CDR2 SNEGSKA (reference sequence). This CDR3 comprises 14 residues. This CDR3 reads CSARDSSGGDTQYF. CDR3 nucleotide sequence: TGCAGTGCTAGAGATTCAAGCGGGGGAGATACGCAGTATTTT.

This clonotype was detected only a few times. CDR3 in DNA: TGCAGTGCTAGGTCCGTTCGTAGCGGGCTACGATTCTACGAGCAGTACTTC. The encoded protein is CSARSVRSGLRFYEQYF. The V and J genes are TRBV20-1 and TRBJ2-7, with TRBD2 identical over 7 bases. The J segment lost 3 bases and the V segment lost 3 bases, leaving 17 bases of the junction unmatched. The CDR3 spans 17 residues. Germline CDR1 reads DFQATT; CDR2 reads SNEGSKA (reference sequence).

The chain couples TRBV9 to TRBJ2-7, with 7 bases fitting TRBD1. The CDR3 spans 14 residues. V lost 4 bases and J lost 6; bases outside the gene matches: 10. Looked up from germline, CDR1 is SGDLS and CDR2 is YYNGEE. The chain's CDR3 is CASSKGALKSEQYF. The CDR3, as DNA: TGTGCCAGCAGCAAGGGGGCTCTCAAATCCGAGCAGTACTTC.

The J gene is TRBJ1-1, the V gene TRBV7-2; D gene unclear. V lost 4 bases, J lost 4 bases, and 10 bases lay in between. The CDR3 sequence is 13 residues long. Germline lookup yields CDR1 SGHTA and CDR2 FQGNSA. CDR3 bases: TGTGCCAGCAGCTCGGACTTTTCCACTGAAGCTTTCTTT. Amino acids: CASSSDFSTEAFF.

The chain is built from TRBV28 and TRBJ1-2; a possible D gene is TRBD1 (6 bases). V lost 5 bases and J 5 bases, leaving 12 bases between the germline ends. The CDR3 is made up of 13 amino acids. CDR1 is MDHEN and CDR2 is SYDVKM in the germline V gene. The CDR3 region is CASSDRRWYGYTF. The DNA for the CDR3 is TGTGCCAGCAGTGACAGGAGGTGGTATGGCTACACCTTC.

The chain uses TRBV30 and TRBJ2-7; D possibly uses TRBD1 or TRBD2 (6 bases each). V lost 4 bases and J lost 3, with 16 bases in between. CDR3 size: 14 residues. Germline values: CDR1 GTSNPN, CDR2 SVGIG (reference sequence). The CDR3 DNA follows: TGTGCCTGGACCTCAGGGGCGGGAAGCTACGAGCAGTACTTC. Encoded protein: CAWTSGAGSYEQYF. Combining the CDR3 with reference TRBV30 and TRBJ2-7 gives the whole variable domain SQTIHQWPATLVQPVGSPLSLECTVEGTSNPNLYWYRQAAGRGLQLLFYSVGIGQISSEVPQNLSASRPQDRQFILSSKKLLLSDSGFYLCAWTSGAGSYEQYFGPGTRLTVT.